The clone carrying this TCR beta chain was detected many times. The CDR3 contains 14 residues. Trimming removed 0 bases from V and 3 bases from J, with 12 bases in between. Looked up from germline, CDR1 is DFQATT and CDR2 is SNEGSKA (reference sequence). The entry originates in a study of T cells in Graves' hyperthyroidism and ophthalmopathy. Regions amplified from RNA transcripts were the TCR beta CDR3 regions. First-round RT-PCR of the TCR CDR3 relied on the HTBI primer set. TCRdb redid the calling of the multiplex PCR reads with MiXCR, one entry per CDR3 protein. The table has roughly 500,000 distinct CDR3 sequences, 14% seen once.

The sequence was collected from a woman aged 25 to 45 with Graves' hyperthyroidism that later progressed to Graves' ophthalmopathy. The chain carries TRBV20-1 and TRBJ2-7; tentatively, D is TRBD2 (6 bases). The sequencing sample was made of blood. The CDR3 protein is CSAREDGGSYEQYF. The CDR3 DNA reads TGCAGTGCTAGAGAAGACGGGGGAAGCTACGAGCAGTACTTC.